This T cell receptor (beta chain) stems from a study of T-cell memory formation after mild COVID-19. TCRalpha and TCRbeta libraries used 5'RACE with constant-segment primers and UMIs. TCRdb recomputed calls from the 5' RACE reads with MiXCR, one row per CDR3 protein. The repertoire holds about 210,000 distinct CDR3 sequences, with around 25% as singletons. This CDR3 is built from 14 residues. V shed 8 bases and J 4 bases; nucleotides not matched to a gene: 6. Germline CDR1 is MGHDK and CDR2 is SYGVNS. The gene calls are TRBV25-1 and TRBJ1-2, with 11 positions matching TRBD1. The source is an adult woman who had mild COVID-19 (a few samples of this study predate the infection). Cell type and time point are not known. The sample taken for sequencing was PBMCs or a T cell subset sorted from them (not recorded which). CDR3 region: CASSMGTGGYGYTF. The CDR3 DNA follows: TGTGCCAGCTCCATGGGGACAGGGGGCTATGGCTACACCTTC.